Shown below are 16 T cell receptor beta chains from a single sample sequenced in a study of breast tumors, draining lymph nodes, adjacent tissues. The lymph nodes were axillary draining lymph nodes from breast cancer patients. TCRdb processed the multiplex PCR reads anew with MiXCR; each CDR3 protein has one entry. This repertoire shows around 150,000 distinct CDR3 sequences, about a fifth found once; its top ten account for 2.6%. Source material: axillary lymph node tissue. Every receptor here comes from a female donor with breast cancer. Some clones in this sample may be carry-over from other donors' samples.

This clonotype was counted many times. The genes are TRBV11-2 and TRBJ2-5; 8 bases align to TRBD2. Losses at the gene ends were 2 bases for V and 4 bases for J; bases not matched to a gene: 6. The CDR3 consists of 15 residues. Germline assignment: CDR1 SGHAT and CDR2 FQNNGV. This CDR3 is CASSLRGLGGETQYF. DNA for the CDR3: TGTGCCAGCAGCTTAAGGGGACTAGGGGGAGAGACCCAGTACTTC.

This clonotype was counted ten times or more. The chain combines TRBV18 with TRBJ2-7; no definite D call. The CDR3 loop spans 14 amino acids. The V end lost 2 bases, the J end lost 3 bases, and 11 bases lay between the germline ends. From germline, CDR1 is KGHSH and CDR2 LQKENI. The CDR3 DNA follows: TGTGCCAGCTCACCAGTACAAAAGGTCTACGAGCAGTACTTC. It translates to CASSPVQKVYEQYF.

Concerning this clonotype itself: Just one base apart from a much larger clone, this may be a read error. The V gene is TRBV3-2, the J gene TRBJ2-7; the table's D gene call, TRBD1, was not cross checked with the DNA. TRBV3-2 is assigned pseudogene status. The CDR3 is made up of 17 amino acids. Written as DNA, the CDR3 is TGTGCCAGCAACCAAGATCGTACCGGGAGGGCGCTCTACGAGCAGTACTTC. Protein sequence: CASNQDRTGRALYEQYF.

Ten or more counts support this clonotype. The V call is TRBV15, the J call TRBJ2-5, with 10 bases identical to TRBD2. The germline V gene has CDR1 LNHNV and CDR2 YYDKDF (reference sequence). This CDR3 is 18 amino acids long. V was clipped by 0 bases and J by 5 bases; unmatched bases: 12. The CDR3 nucleotides read TGTGCCACCAGCAGAGAACTCCGAGGGATAGCGGGAGGCGAGACCCAGTACTTC. Protein sequence: CATSRELRGIAGGETQYF.

This clonotype was seen ten or more times. The rearrangement links TRBV19 to TRBJ1-4; D is possibly TRBD1 (6 bases). V gave up 7 bases and J gave up 8 bases, with 17 bases separating them. CDR3 length: 14 residues. Germline values: CDR1 LNHDA, CDR2 SQIVND (reference sequence). The CDR3 reads CASTQGRVGEKLFF. The CDR3 DNA reads TGTGCCAGTACACAGGGTCGGGTAGGCGAAAAACTGTTTTTT.

This clonotype was picked up many times. The chain carries TRBV7-2 and TRBJ2-5, with 12 bases lining up with TRBD1. This CDR3 region has 18 residues. The junction had 7 bases not matched to a gene; V was cut back by 2 bases and J by 0 bases. Germline-derived CDR1 and CDR2 are SGHTA and FQGNSA. The CDR3 nucleotides are TGTGCCAGCAGCTTACGGGGACAGGGGGCGGCTTACCAAGAGACCCAGTACTTC. This gives the protein CASSLRGQGAAYQETQYF.

With respect to this clonotype: Just one base apart from a much larger clone, this may be a read error. This chain links TRBV5-1 with TRBJ2-7, with 7 bases identical to TRBD2. The CDR3 length is 13 residues. Germline lookup yields CDR1 SGHRS and CDR2 YFSETQ. The DNA for the CDR3 is TGCGCCAGCAGCGTGAGCGGGGACTACGAGCAGTGCTTC. Translating it yields CASSVSGDYEQCF.

Comment on this clonotype: A much more abundant neighbour one base away suggests this may be a read error. The V gene is TRBV3-1, the J gene TRBJ1-3; 7 nucleotides align to TRBD1. This CDR3 has 13 amino acids. Germline CDR1 LGHDT, CDR2 YNNKEL (reference sequence). DNA for the CDR3: TGTGCCAGCAGCCATTACAGGGGAAGCACCATATATTTT. Amino acids: CASSHYRGSTIYF.

This clonotype was seen a handful of times. CDR3 nucleotide sequence: TGTGCCAGCAGCCACGGGGCGGAGTCCTACAATGAGCAGTTCTTC. Its protein product is CASSHGAESYNEQFF. V gene TRBV3-1 combines with J gene TRBJ2-1; TRBD1 or TRBD2 may be the D gene (5 bases each). This CDR3 is built from 15 residues. The germline V gene encodes CDR1 LGHDT and CDR2 YNNKEL (reference sequence). With 3 bases removed from V and 1 base from J, the gap between germline ends came to 10 bases.

This clonotype was recorded a few times. The CDR3 sequence: CASSQDYSGKETQYF. DNA for the CDR3: TGTGCCAGCAGCCAAGATTATAGCGGGAAAGAGACCCAGTACTTC. The V call is TRBV3-1, the J call TRBJ2-5; 8 nucleotides match TRBD2. Germline V gives CDR1 LGHDT, CDR2 YNNKEL (reference sequence). The CDR3 is 15 amino acids. Trimming took 0 bases from V and 3 from J; bases not matched to a gene: 3.

In its sample, this clonotype was seen many times. This chain joins TRBV24-1 and TRBJ2-3; unclear D gene. The CDR3 covers 11 residues. Germline assignment: CDR1 KGHDR and CDR2 SFDVKD. Trimming took off 5 bases at V and 4 bases at J, with 3 bases between the two ends. This CDR3 is CATSVADTQYF. The CDR3 DNA reads TGTGCCACCAGTGTAGCAGATACGCAGTATTTT.

This clonotype was detected many times. J is TRBJ1-2 and V is TRBV7-2; 12 bases fit TRBD1. J gave up 8 bases and V 7 bases, and 5 bases lay outside the gene matches. Germline CDR1 SGHTA, CDR2 FQGNSA. This CDR3 contains 13 residues. The CDR3 spells CASKGQGARGYTF. The CDR3 bases are TGTGCCAGCAAGGGACAGGGGGCGAGGGGCTACACCTTC.

This clonotype has at least ten counts. The chain is built from TRBV20-1 and TRBJ2-5; 8 positions match TRBD1. This CDR3 is built from 15 residues. The V gene's germline CDR1 is DFQATT and CDR2 SNEGSKA (reference sequence). The trim removed 6 bases at V and 0 bases at J, leaving 9 bases unmatched. Here the CDR3 DNA reads TGCAGTGCAACCCCCGGGACAGGTAACCAAGAGACCCAGTACTTC. Amino acids: CSATPGTGNQETQYF.

At least ten counts were recorded for this clonotype. The chain recombines TRBV4-1 with TRBJ2-5, with 16 bases identical to TRBD2. The CDR3 sequence is 17 residues long. The junction had 2 bases not matched to a gene; V was cut back by 2 bases and J by 2 bases. Looked up from germline, CDR1 is MGHRA and CDR2 is YSYEKL. CDR3 residues: CASSQTGLAGGQETQYF. CDR3 DNA: TGCGCCAGCAGCCAAACGGGACTAGCGGGAGGGCAAGAGACCCAGTACTTC.

This clonotype came up many times. The chain employs TRBV7-8 and TRBJ2-1, with D hard to call. Germline-derived CDR1 and CDR2 are SGHVS and FQNEAQ. V was shortened by 6 bases and J by 15 bases, with 18 bases between the two germline ends. This CDR3 region has 12 residues. Written as DNA, the CDR3 is TGTGCCAGCAGAAAAGACCCTAGAGTGCCGTTCTTC. Amino acids: CASRKDPRVPFF.

This clonotype was counted ten times or more. This chain joins TRBV7-9 and TRBJ2-5; D not certain. CDR1 is SEHNR, CDR2 FQNEAQ, per germline (reference sequence). V lost 7 bases, J lost 1 base, and 10 bases lay in between. The length of the CDR3 is 13 residues. CDR3 DNA sequence: TGTGCCAGCATTGACACCTCCCAAGAGACCCAGTACTTC. It encodes CASIDTSQETQYF.